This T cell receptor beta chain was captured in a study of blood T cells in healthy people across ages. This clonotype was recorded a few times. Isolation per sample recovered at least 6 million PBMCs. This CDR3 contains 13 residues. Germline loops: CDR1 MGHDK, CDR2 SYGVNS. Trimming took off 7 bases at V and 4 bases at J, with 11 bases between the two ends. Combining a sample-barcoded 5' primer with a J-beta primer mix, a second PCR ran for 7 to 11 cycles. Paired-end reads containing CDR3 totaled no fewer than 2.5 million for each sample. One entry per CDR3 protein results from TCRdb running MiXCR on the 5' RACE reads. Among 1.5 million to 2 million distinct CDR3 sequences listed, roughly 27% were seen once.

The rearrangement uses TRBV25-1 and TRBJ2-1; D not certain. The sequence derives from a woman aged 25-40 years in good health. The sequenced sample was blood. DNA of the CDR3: TGTGCCAGCACCATCGGACCATACAATGAGCAGTTCTTC. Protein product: CASTIGPYNEQFF.